The rows below give T cell receptor beta chains drawn from one sample of a study of blood T cell repertoires in COVID-19. The method was immunoSEQ multiplex PCR; TCRdb's version includes in-frame clones alone and lacks a portion of them. In the table there are 450,000 or so clones, 90% of which are singletons. Material for sequencing was PBMCs or T cells enriched from blood (not recorded which). These receptors all stem from a man younger than 35 who had recovered from COVID-19. The CDR3 runs from the conserved cysteine through the conserved F or W. D genes are given only for firm matches. A clone size is listed for some rows: how often the clone was seen (once, few, many), or a class if it is expanded.

abundance: NA
v_gene: TRBV15
j_gene: TRBJ2-5
d_gene: TRBD1
CDR3nt: TGTGCCACCAGCACCCCGGACAGGGGTCAGGGGTTCCAGTACTTC
CDR3aa: CATSTPDRGQGFQYF

abundance: NA
v_gene: TRBV4-1
j_gene: TRBJ1-5
d_gene: TRBD1
CDR3nt: TGCGCCAGCAGCCAAGAACCGGGACAGATCAATCAGCCCCAGCATTTT
CDR3aa: CASSQEPGQINQPQHF

abundance: NA
v_gene: TRBV7-6
j_gene: TRBJ1-5
d_gene: TRBD1
CDR3nt: TGTGCTCGAACAGGGGAAGGTCAGCCCCAGCATTTT
CDR3aa: CARTGEGQPQHF

abundance: once
v_gene: TRBV29-1
j_gene: TRBJ2-7
d_gene: NA
CDR3nt: TGCAGCGTTGAAGGGGTGTCGGGGCCGGGGGACGAGCAGTACTTC
CDR3aa: CSVEGVSGPGDEQYF

abundance: NA
v_gene: TRBV5-1
j_gene: TRBJ1-3
d_gene: NA
CDR3nt: TGCGCCAGCTACCATGGACCGACAGGCCTAAGCTCTGGAAACACCATATATTTT
CDR3aa: CASYHGPTGLSSGNTIYF

abundance: NA
v_gene: TRBV27
j_gene: TRBJ1-2
d_gene: TRBD1
CDR3nt: TGTGCCAGCAGTTCCACAGGGGGTGGGTATGGCTACACCTTC
CDR3aa: CASSSTGGGYGYTF

abundance: NA
v_gene: TRBV30
j_gene: TRBJ2-1
d_gene: TRBD1
CDR3nt: TGTGCCTGGAGTTGGCAGGGGGCATCCTACAATGAGCAGTTCTTC
CDR3aa: CAWSWQGASYNEQFF

abundance: NA
v_gene: TRBV5-1
j_gene: TRBJ1-2
d_gene: TRBD1
CDR3nt: TGCGCCAGCAGTACAGGGGGCGACGATGGCTACACCTTC
CDR3aa: CASSTGGDDGYTF

abundance: NA
v_gene: TRBV18
j_gene: TRBJ1-4
d_gene: NA
CDR3nt: TGTGCCAGCTCACCACCGGGGGCAGGTGAAAAACTGTTTTTT
CDR3aa: CASSPPGAGEKLFF

abundance: once
v_gene: TRBV6-1
j_gene: TRBJ1-2
d_gene: TRBD1
CDR3nt: TGTGCCAGCAGTGACAGGGACAGGAGCTTTGGCTACACCTTC
CDR3aa: CASSDRDRSFGYTF

abundance: once
v_gene: TRBV2
j_gene: TRBJ2-7
d_gene: TRBD2
CDR3nt: TGTGCCAGCAAAAGACTAGCGGGAGGGCTCGAGCAGTACTTC
CDR3aa: CASKRLAGGLEQYF

abundance: NA
v_gene: TRBV27
j_gene: TRBJ1-5
d_gene: TRBD1
CDR3nt: TGTGCCAGCAGTTTAGGCGAGGGGGCTTATAGCAATCAGCCCCAGCATTTT
CDR3aa: CASSLGEGAYSNQPQHF

abundance: NA
v_gene: TRBV5-1
j_gene: TRBJ1-1
d_gene: NA
CDR3nt: TGCGCCAGCACCCTTGAGCTTGACACTGAAGCTTTCTTT
CDR3aa: CASTLELDTEAFF

abundance: NA
v_gene: TRBV2
j_gene: TRBJ2-5
d_gene: TRBD2
CDR3nt: TGTGCCAGCAGCCCGGGACTAGCGCCCGGCGAGACCCAGTACTTC
CDR3aa: CASSPGLAPGETQYF

abundance: NA
v_gene: TRBV2
j_gene: TRBJ2-7
d_gene: TRBD2
CDR3nt: TGTGCCAGCAGCGGACTAGCGGCGAGCTACGAGCAGTACTTC
CDR3aa: CASSGLAASYEQYF

abundance: NA
v_gene: TRBV6-5
j_gene: TRBJ2-2
d_gene: NA
CDR3nt: TGTGCCAGCAGCCAGGGCCTTGCAGGCGGGGAGCTGTTTTTT
CDR3aa: CASSQGLAGGELFF

abundance: NA
v_gene: TRBV7-9
j_gene: TRBJ2-1
d_gene: NA
CDR3nt: TGTGCCAGCAGCGCGCGCGGGAACTACAATGAGCAGTTCTTC
CDR3aa: CASSARGNYNEQFF

abundance: NA
v_gene: TRBV6-5
j_gene: TRBJ1-4
d_gene: NA
CDR3nt: TGTGCCAGCAGTTACTCGAGGAGCGAAAAACTGTTTTTT
CDR3aa: CASSYSRSEKLFF

abundance: NA
v_gene: TRBV3-1/TRBV3-2
j_gene: TRBJ1-6
d_gene: TRBD1
CDR3nt: TGTGCCAGCAGCCAAGTAACAGGGGGCCGTAATTCACCCCTCCACTTT
CDR3aa: CASSQVTGGRNSPLHF

abundance: once
v_gene: TRBV28
j_gene: TRBJ1-1
d_gene: NA
CDR3nt: TGTGCCAGCGCCCCCCAGCAGGGCCGGGGGACCACTGAAGCTTTCTTT
CDR3aa: CASAPQQGRGTTEAFF

abundance: NA
v_gene: TRBV7-9
j_gene: TRBJ1-1
d_gene: NA
CDR3nt: TGTGCCAGCAGCACGACAGGGAACACTGAAGCTTTCTTT
CDR3aa: CASSTTGNTEAFF

abundance: NA
v_gene: TRBV7-2
j_gene: TRBJ2-3
d_gene: NA
CDR3nt: TGTGCCAGCAGCCCTTTAACGACGGGAGTCGTGACAGATACGCAGTATTTT
CDR3aa: CASSPLTTGVVTDTQYF

abundance: NA
v_gene: TRBV9
j_gene: TRBJ2-3
d_gene: NA
CDR3nt: TGTGCCAGCAGCGTATACAGGGTTTGTGAAGATACGCAGTATTTT
CDR3aa: CASSVYRVCEDTQYF

abundance: NA
v_gene: TRBV11-2
j_gene: TRBJ2-2
d_gene: NA
CDR3nt: TGTGCCAGCACCTCTTCTGGGAGCACCGGGGAGCTGTTTTTT
CDR3aa: CASTSSGSTGELFF

abundance: NA
v_gene: TRBV18
j_gene: TRBJ2-3
d_gene: TRBD2
CDR3nt: TGTGCCAGCTCGCGAACTAGCGGGGGAAGCACAGATACGCAGTATTTT
CDR3aa: CASSRTSGGSTDTQYF

abundance: NA
v_gene: TRBV7-6
j_gene: TRBJ1-3
d_gene: NA
CDR3nt: TGTGCCAGCAGCACCCGGACAGTTGAATCGTCTGGAAACACCATATATTTT
CDR3aa: CASSTRTVESSGNTIYF

abundance: NA
v_gene: TRBV11-2
j_gene: TRBJ2-7
d_gene: TRBD1
CDR3nt: TGTGCCAGCAGCTCGGACAGGGGTTTCTCCTACGAGCAGTACTTC
CDR3aa: CASSSDRGFSYEQYF

abundance: few
v_gene: TRBV28
j_gene: TRBJ1-1
d_gene: NA
CDR3nt: TGTGCCAGCAGGCCTCCTTCTGGAGGGAACACTGAAGCTTTCTTT
CDR3aa: CASRPPSGGNTEAFF

abundance: NA
v_gene: TRBV27
j_gene: TRBJ2-1
d_gene: TRBD2
CDR3nt: TGTGCCACGGGACTACCCAATGAGCAGTTCTTC
CDR3aa: CATGLPNEQFF

abundance: NA
v_gene: TRBV4-2
j_gene: TRBJ1-6
d_gene: TRBD1
CDR3nt: TGTGCCAGCAGCCAACATGGACAGGGTATTAATTCACCCCTCCACTTT
CDR3aa: CASSQHGQGINSPLHF

abundance: many
v_gene: TRBV9
j_gene: TRBJ2-3
d_gene: NA
CDR3nt: TGTGCCAGCAGCGTATACACAGATACGCAGTATTTT
CDR3aa: CASSVYTDTQYF

abundance: NA
v_gene: TRBV19
j_gene: TRBJ1-1
d_gene: TRBD1
CDR3nt: TGTGCCAGTAGTCCTGGGACAGAGGCCACTGAAGCTTTCTTT
CDR3aa: CASSPGTEATEAFF

abundance: NA
v_gene: TRBV15
j_gene: TRBJ2-2
d_gene: TRBD2
CDR3nt: TGTGCCACCAGCAGGAAACGGGAGGGGGTCGGGGAGCTGTTTTTT
CDR3aa: CATSRKREGVGELFF

abundance: NA
v_gene: TRBV29-1
j_gene: TRBJ2-1
d_gene: NA
CDR3nt: TGCAGCGTTAGTGAGGGAAATGAGCAGTTCTTC
CDR3aa: CSVSEGNEQFF

abundance: NA
v_gene: TRBV20-1
j_gene: TRBJ1-2
d_gene: NA
CDR3nt: TGCAGTGCTAGATCATATGGCTACACCTTC
CDR3aa: CSARSYGYTF

abundance: NA
v_gene: TRBV10-3
j_gene: TRBJ2-2
d_gene: TRBD2
CDR3nt: TGTGCCGTTAGACTAGCGGGAACCGGGGAGCTGTTTTTT
CDR3aa: CAVRLAGTGELFF

abundance: NA
v_gene: TRBV19
j_gene: TRBJ1-4
d_gene: TRBD1
CDR3nt: TGTGCCAGTAGTCCCCAGGGGGCTAAGGAAAAACTGTTTTTT
CDR3aa: CASSPQGAKEKLFF

abundance: few
v_gene: TRBV2
j_gene: TRBJ1-3
d_gene: NA
CDR3nt: TGTGCCAGCGCTAGCTCCTCTGGAAACACCATATATTTT
CDR3aa: CASASSSGNTIYF

abundance: once
v_gene: TRBV15
j_gene: TRBJ2-3
d_gene: NA
CDR3nt: TGTGCCACCAGCAGAGGAGGCAAGATTTACACAGATACGCAGTATTTT
CDR3aa: CATSRGGKIYTDTQYF

abundance: NA
v_gene: TRBV9
j_gene: TRBJ1-1
d_gene: NA
CDR3nt: TGTGCCAGCAGCGCAGACGGGGGGCGCGGCACTGAAGCTTTCTTT
CDR3aa: CASSADGGRGTEAFF

abundance: NA
v_gene: TRBV25-1
j_gene: TRBJ2-5
d_gene: TRBD1
CDR3nt: TGTGCCAGCAGTGACCCCCCGAGGACAGGACAAGAGACCCAGTACTTC
CDR3aa: CASSDPPRTGQETQYF

abundance: NA
v_gene: TRBV19
j_gene: TRBJ1-3
d_gene: NA
CDR3nt: TGTGCCAGTAGTATTGAGGACACCCTTAGGGTCGGAAACACCATATATTTT
CDR3aa: CASSIEDTLRVGNTIYF

abundance: NA
v_gene: TRBV20-1
j_gene: TRBJ2-3
d_gene: TRBD1
CDR3nt: TGCAGTGCTGGTGGGACAGCCTCCTTCACAGATACGCAGTATTTT
CDR3aa: CSAGGTASFTDTQYF

abundance: NA
v_gene: TRBV5-6
j_gene: TRBJ1-3
d_gene: NA
CDR3nt: TGTGCCAGCAGTTTCAGGGTTTCTGGAAACACCATATATTTT
CDR3aa: CASSFRVSGNTIYF

abundance: NA
v_gene: TRBV5-1
j_gene: TRBJ1-4
d_gene: TRBD1
CDR3nt: TGCGCCAGCGGGGCACAGGGGACAACTAATGAAAAACTGTTTTTT
CDR3aa: CASGAQGTTNEKLFF

abundance: NA
v_gene: TRBV3-1/TRBV3-2
j_gene: TRBJ1-6
d_gene: TRBD1
CDR3nt: TGTGCCAGCACCCGGACAGGGGGAGGAAATTCACCCCTCCACTTT
CDR3aa: CASTRTGGGNSPLHF

abundance: NA
v_gene: TRBV9
j_gene: TRBJ2-7
d_gene: TRBD1
CDR3nt: TGTGCCAGCAGCGCCGGACAGGGATTCTACGAGCAGTACTTC
CDR3aa: CASSAGQGFYEQYF

abundance: NA
v_gene: TRBV29-1
j_gene: TRBJ2-1
d_gene: TRBD1
CDR3nt: TGCAGCGGGGAAGCAGGGGGAGCTGAGCAGTTCTTC
CDR3aa: CSGEAGGAEQFF

abundance: NA
v_gene: TRBV10-3
j_gene: TRBJ2-3
d_gene: TRBD2
CDR3nt: TGTGCCATCAGTTCCGGGACTAGCGGGGGCACAGATACGCAGTATTTT
CDR3aa: CAISSGTSGGTDTQYF